A single sample gave rise to the 14 T cell receptor beta chains below, sequenced in a study of post-analysis software for immune sequencing data. No antigens are known for them. Overall study findings and caveats: Among 4 or 5 TRBV segments more frequent in patients than controls were TRBV5-6, TRBV5-1 and TRBV20-1.

Carried by the TCR beta cDNA libraries were unique molecular identifiers. MiXCR, applied by TCRdb to the PCR reads, yields one record per CDR3 protein. The sample contains about 460,000 distinct CDR3 sequences, less than 45% of which appear only once. Sequencing used blood. The receptors come from a girl aged 5 to 17 with multiple sclerosis.

This sequence joins TRBV7-2 and TRBJ2-4; 9 nucleotides agree with TRBD1. Gene TRBJ2-7 matches the end of the DNA better, so the J call may be wrong. The CDR3 loop spans 19 amino acids. Germline V lookup: CDR1 SGHTA, CDR2 FQGNSA. The CDR3 region is CASSLVPRDRVMSLGEQYF. The CDR3 region has the DNA TGTGCCAGCAGCTTAGTACCTCGGGACAGGGTGATGTCCTTAGGCGAGCAGTACTTC.

The chain combines TRBV29-1 with TRBJ2-1; TRBD2 agrees at 7 bases. The CDR3 is 18 residues long. V was clipped by 1 base and J by 0 bases; unmatched bases: 12. Germline CDR1 is SQVTM and CDR2 is ANQGSEA. CDR3 protein: CSVEGLADAPGSYNEQFF. The CDR3 nucleotides are TGCAGCGTTGAAGGTCTAGCGGACGCGCCGGGCTCCTACAATGAGCAGTTCTTC.

V is TRBV6-5 and J is TRBJ1-2; 9 positions match TRBD1. Losses at the gene ends were 5 bases for V and 8 bases for J; bases not matched to a gene: 6. In germline, CDR1 is MNHEY, CDR2 SVGAGI. The CDR3 is 13 residues long. In DNA form, the CDR3 reads TGTGCCAGCAGTGAACAGGGGGCTGGCGGCTACACCTTC. The encoded protein is CASSEQGAGGYTF.

This clonotype appeared a few times. This sequence joins TRBV12-3 or TRBV12-4 and TRBJ2-7; D remains unclear. The CDR3 consists of 12 residues. Trimming removed 4 bases from V and 9 bases from J, with 13 bases in between. The DNA for the CDR3 is TGTGCCAGCAGTTACCTGGGGATCGGGCAGTACTTC. It codes for CASSYLGIGQYF.

With respect to this clonotype: This clone may be a read error of a much larger clone one base away. This chain joins TRBV9 and TRBJ2-6; D gene unclear. V lost 3 bases to trimming and J lost 0 bases, with 4 bases between them. Germline V gives CDR1 SGDLS, CDR2 YYNGEE. The CDR3 loop spans 14 amino acids. CDR3: CASSADSGANVLTF. For the CDR3, the DNA is TGTGCCAGCAGCGCAGACTCTGGGGCCAACGTCCTGACTTTC.

The chain links TRBV28 to TRBJ1-3; D unresolved. V dropped 5 bases and J dropped 5 bases, with 1 base sitting between them. CDR3 length: 10 residues. Per the germline V gene, CDR1 is MDHEN and CDR2 is SYDVKM. CDR3 bases: TGTGCCAGCAGTCGAAACACCATATATTTT. Translation gives CASSRNTIYF. The full variable domain, with the rest looked up from reference TRBV28 and TRBJ1-3, is DVKVTQSSRYLVKRTGEKVFLECVQDMDHENMFWYRQDPGLGLRLIYFSYDVKMKEKGDIPEGYSVSREKKERFSLILESASTNQTSMYLCASSRNTIYFGEGSWLTVV.

The chain uses TRBV5-5 and TRBJ2-7; possibly TRBD2 for D (6 bases). This CDR3 is built from 16 residues. The germline CDR1 and CDR2 sequences are SGHKS and YYEKEE (reference sequence). The V end was cut by 4 bases, the J end by 2 bases, with 19 bases between. Here the CDR3 reads CASSRGVRETTYEQYF. In DNA, the CDR3 is TGTGCCAGCAGCCGCGGGGTCAGGGAAACAACCTACGAGCAGTACTTC.

V and J are TRBV20-1 and TRBJ1-1; 11 positions agree with TRBD1. CDR1 and CDR2 from the germline V gene are DFQATT and SNEGSKA (reference sequence). J was trimmed by 4 bases and V by 4 bases; bases with no gene match: 2. The CDR3 sequence is 13 residues long. CDR3 in DNA: TGCAGTGCTATCGGGACAGGGGGCACTGAAGCTTTCTTT. The encoded protein is CSAIGTGGTEAFF.

The chain combines TRBV29-1 with TRBJ2-7; D may be TRBD1 or TRBD2 (5 bases each). The CDR3 runs to 12 residues. Germline values: CDR1 SQVTM, CDR2 ANQGSEA. This chain's CDR3 is CRVRGEPYEQYF. Written as DNA, the CDR3 is TGCAGGGTACGAGGGGAACCCTACGAGCAGTACTTC.

This chain connects TRBV5-1 to TRBJ2-3; 7 bases are shared with TRBD2. Germline V lookup: CDR1 SGHRS, CDR2 YFSETQ. Losses at the gene ends were 0 bases for V and 2 bases for J; bases not matched to a gene: 6. There are 16 residues in the CDR3. Written as DNA, the CDR3 is TGCGCCAGCAGCTTGGCTCTAGCGGACTTCACAGATACGCAGTATTTT. Amino acid sequence: CASSLALADFTDTQYF.

This clonotype occurred a few times. The V call is TRBV5-1, the J call TRBJ2-7; the D gene could be TRBD1 or TRBD2 (5 bases each). Germline assignment: CDR1 SGHRS and CDR2 YFSETQ. V gave up 2 bases and J gave up 4 bases, with 10 bases separating them. The CDR3 length is 13 residues. CDR3 protein: CASSFEGRYEQYF. The CDR3 DNA reads as TGCGCCAGCAGCTTTGAGGGACGTTACGAGCAGTACTTC.

The rearrangement joins TRBV4-1 to TRBJ2-5; TRBD1 aligns across 8 bases. The germline CDR1 and CDR2 sequences are MGHRA and YSYEKL. J was trimmed by 3 bases and V by 1 base; bases with no gene match: 4. This CDR3 has 15 amino acids. The CDR3 sequence is CASSQVEDREETQYF. In DNA form, the CDR3 reads TGCGCCAGCAGCCAAGTAGAGGACAGGGAAGAGACCCAGTACTTC.

The chain recombines TRBV12-3 or TRBV12-4 with TRBJ1-5, with TRBD1 identical over 7 bases. Losses at the gene ends were 3 bases for V and 5 bases for J; bases not matched to a gene: 7. The CDR3 is made up of 15 amino acids. For the CDR3, the DNA is TGTGCCAGCAGTTTGACAGGGTCTGGTGATCAGCCCCAGCATTTT. Translated: CASSLTGSGDQPQHF.

This clonotype was seen once. The chain joins TRBV27 to TRBJ2-1, with D maybe TRBD2 (6 bases). The DNA end lines up better with TRBJ2-7; the J call may be wrong. The CDR3 has 14 residues. The V gene's germline CDR1 is MNHEY and CDR2 SMNVEV (reference sequence). Here the CDR3 reads CASSLSSGNNEQYF. CDR3 in DNA: TGTGCCAGCAGTTTATCTAGCGGCAACAATGAGCAGTACTTC.